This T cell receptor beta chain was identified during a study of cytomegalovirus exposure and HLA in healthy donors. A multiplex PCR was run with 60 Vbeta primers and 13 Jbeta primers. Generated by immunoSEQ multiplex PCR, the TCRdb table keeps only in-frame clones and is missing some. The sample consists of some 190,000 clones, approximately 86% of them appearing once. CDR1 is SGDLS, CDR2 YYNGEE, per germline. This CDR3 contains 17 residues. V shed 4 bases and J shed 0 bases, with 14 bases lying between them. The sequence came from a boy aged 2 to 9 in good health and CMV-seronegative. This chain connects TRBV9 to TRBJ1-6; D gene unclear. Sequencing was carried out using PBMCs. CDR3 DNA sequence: TGTGCCAGCAGCACTCGGGGTTCGAGCTCCTATAATTCACCCCTCCACTTT. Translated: CASSTRGSSSYNSPLHF.